This T cell receptor (beta chain) is from a study of cytomegalovirus exposure and HLA in healthy donors. PCR was performed using 60 Vbeta and 13 Jbeta primers. Only in-frame clones appear in the TCRdb table, and some are missing; sequencing was by immunoSEQ multiplex PCR. The repertoire holds 200,000 to 250,000 clones, with 82% as singletons. Study-wide points: There were 150 to 200 TCR beta chains listed as cytomegalovirus-associated.

As regards this clone: Antigen: not known.

The CDR3 extends over 14 amino acids. Germline CDR1 is LNHDA and CDR2 is SQIVND (reference sequence). The junction had 4 bases not matched to a gene; V was cut back by 5 bases and J by 7 bases. V is TRBV19 and J is TRBJ1-5; 11 bases map to TRBD1. Sequences were obtained from PBMCs. The clonotype comes from a woman aged 40 to 50 in good health and CMV-seronegative. The CDR3 coding sequence is TGTGCCAGTAGTGTCGGGACAGGGGGACAGCCCCAGCATTTT. This gives the protein CASSVGTGGQPQHF.